The next 23 T cell receptor beta chains were all read from a single sample in a study of shared clonotypes between healthy human individuals. The assay was immunoSEQ multiplex PCR, and TCRdb's table has in-frame clones only and misses some. The sample has 2,500,000 or so clones; over 85% are singletons. The sequenced sample consisted of naive CD4+ T cells from PBMCs. Subset of the sample: CD45RA+ positively selected. Receptors originate from a man aged 18 to 29 in good health. Some clones in this sample may be carry-over from other donors' samples.

V usage is TRBV7-3 and J usage is TRBJ2-4; tentative D call: TRBD2 (5 bases). The V end lost 3 bases, the J end lost 8 bases, and 17 bases lay between the germline ends. Germline V gives CDR1 SGHTA, CDR2 FQGTGA. CDR3 length equals 15 residues. In DNA, the CDR3 is TGTGCCAGCAGCTTCCCAGCGGTCGGTGGGGACATTCAGTACTTC. This encodes CASSFPAVGGDIQYF.

This clone has only one observation. V and J are TRBV19 and TRBJ1-2; unclear D gene. V gave up 0 bases and J gave up 5 bases, with 7 bases separating them. CDR1 and CDR2 (germline): LNHDA, SQIVND (reference sequence). The CDR3 loop spans 13 amino acids. The CDR3 DNA sequence: TGTGCCAGTAGTATAGAGCTTGGGTATGGCTACACCTTC. Protein product: CASSIELGYGYTF.

A note on this clone: This specimen includes other DNA sequences encoding the same CDR3. The V gene is TRBV5-4, the J gene TRBJ2-3, with D unclear. The CDR3 length is 13 residues. The V end lost 0 bases, the J end lost 5 bases, and 7 bases lay between the germline ends. Germline V gene lookup returns CDR1 SGHNT and CDR2 YYREEE (reference sequence). DNA of the CDR3: TGTGCCAGCAGCTTGGATCGTGGAGATACGCAGTATTTT. Its translation is CASSLDRGDTQYF. The whole variable domain, remainder taken from reference TRBV5-4 and TRBJ2-3, is ETGVTQSPTHLIKTRGQQVTLRCSSQSGHNTVSWYQQALGQGPQFIFQYYREEENGRGNFPPRFSGLQFPNYSSELNVNALELDDSALYLCASSLDRGDTQYFGPGTRLTVL.

J is TRBJ2-7 and V is TRBV5-5; 8 bases match TRBD1. The germline CDR1 and CDR2 sequences are SGHKS and YYEKEE (reference sequence). The CDR3 is 16 residues long. Trimming at V came to 3 bases and at J to 0 bases, leaving 8 bases not matched to a gene. CDR3 sequence: CASSSSGDRSSYEQYF. Here the CDR3 DNA reads TGTGCCAGCAGCTCATCCGGGGACAGGAGCTCCTACGAGCAGTACTTC. Looking up the rest from reference TRBV5-5 and TRBJ2-7 gives the full variable domain: DAGVTQSPTHLIKTRGQQVTLRCSPISGHKSVSWYQQVLGQGPQFIFQYYEKEERGRGNFPDRFSARQFPNYSSELNVNALLLGDSALYLCASSSSGDRSSYEQYFGPGTRLTVT.

V is TRBV27 and J is TRBJ2-1; 7 bases map to TRBD1. CDR3 size: 17 residues. The germline V gene encodes CDR1 MNHEY and CDR2 SMNVEV (reference sequence). J gave up 4 bases and V 4 bases, and 13 bases lay outside the gene matches. CDR3 in amino acids: CASSSKRTGYRYNEQFF. The DNA for the CDR3 is TGTGCCAGCAGTTCCAAGAGGACAGGTTACAGGTACAATGAGCAGTTCTTC.

The V gene is TRBV2, the J gene TRBJ1-4; D call uncertain. Per the germline V gene, CDR1 is SNHLY and CDR2 is FYNNEI. The CDR3 extends over 12 amino acids. V gave up 7 bases and J gave up 5 bases, with 8 bases separating them. The CDR3 nucleotides are TGTGCCAGCATACTCCTGAATGAAAAACTGTTTTTT. Amino acid sequence: CASILLNEKLFF.

The chain uses TRBV6-5 and TRBJ2-7; 9 nucleotides match TRBD2. The germline V gene encodes CDR1 MNHEY and CDR2 SVGAGI. CDR3 size: 15 residues. The trim removed 1 base at V and 3 bases at J, leaving 4 bases unmatched. In DNA, the CDR3 is TGTGCCAGCAGTTACTATAGCGGGAGCTACTACGAGCAGTACTTC. Translation gives CASSYYSGSYYEQYF.

The J gene is TRBJ2-5, the V gene TRBV5-1; no clear D. CDR3 size: 13 residues. The V end was cut by 4 bases, the J end by 5 bases, with 12 bases between. CDR1 is SGHRS, CDR2 YFSETQ, per germline. In DNA, the CDR3 is TGCGCCAGCAGCCTACAACTCGAGGAGACCCAGTACTTC. It translates to CASSLQLEETQYF.

The genes are TRBV6-4 and TRBJ2-3; D not resolved. The V and J ends lost 5 bases and 0 bases respectively, with 15 bases between them. Germline assignment: CDR1 MRHNA and CDR2 SNTAGT. The CDR3 has 16 amino acids. The CDR3 protein is CASSNPLTPSTDTQYF. In DNA, the CDR3 is TGTGCCAGCAGTAATCCCCTAACCCCAAGCACAGATACGCAGTATTTT.

The V call is TRBV5-1, the J call TRBJ2-1, with TRBD2 matching 10 bases. The CDR3 runs 17 residues. Germline values: CDR1 SGHRS, CDR2 YFSETQ. J gave up 9 bases and V 1 base, and 13 bases lay outside the gene matches. CDR3 sequence: CASSLRMGAGGRLEQFF. CDR3 coding DNA: TGCGCCAGCAGCTTGCGGATGGGAGCGGGAGGGCGTCTTGAGCAGTTCTTC.

The chain recombines TRBV5-1 with TRBJ2-7, with 9 bases lining up with TRBD1. Losses at the gene ends were 2 bases for V and 5 bases for J; bases not matched to a gene: 23. Germline CDR1 and CDR2: SGHRS and YFSETQ. The CDR3 is made up of 20 amino acids. CDR3 DNA sequence: TGCGCCAGCAGCTTACAGAATACCGGACAGGGGACCTATGCCAGCCACGAGCAGTACTTC. Translation gives CASSLQNTGQGTYASHEQYF.

The gene calls are TRBV7-6 and TRBJ2-1, with D possibly matching TRBD2 (6 bases). This CDR3 has 16 residues. CDR1 is SGHVS and CDR2 is FNYEAQ in the germline V gene. The V end lost 1 base, the J end lost 5 bases, and 15 bases lay between the germline ends. The CDR3 spells CASSLVSGDLNNEQFF. Written as DNA, the CDR3 is TGTGCCAGCAGCTTAGTATCGGGGGACCTAAACAATGAGCAGTTCTTC.

The rearrangement uses TRBV6-6 and TRBJ1-5; the match to TRBD1 covers 7 bases. Germline trimming cut 6 bases from V and 0 bases from J; bases unmatched to any gene: 5. CDR3 length: 15 residues. Germline V CDR1 and CDR2: MNHNY, SVGAGI (reference sequence). CDR3 amino acids: CASRKGQYSNQPQHF. In DNA, the CDR3 is TGTGCCAGCAGGAAGGGACAGTATAGCAATCAGCCCCAGCATTTT.

The V call is TRBV11-2, the J call TRBJ2-3; no clear D gene. Trimming took 2 bases from V and 0 from J, leaving 12 bases between them. CDR1 is SGHAT and CDR2 is FQNNGV in the germline V gene. This CDR3 contains 16 residues. CDR3 loop: CASSLRVGGSTDTQYF. Written as DNA, the CDR3 is TGTGCCAGCAGCTTACGGGTTGGCGGAAGCACAGATACGCAGTATTTT.

This sequence joins TRBV11-1 and TRBJ2-2; a possible D gene is TRBD2 (6 bases). Per the germline V gene, CDR1 is SGHAT and CDR2 is FQDESV (reference sequence). CDR3 length: 15 amino acids. Deletions cut 5 bases from V and 5 bases from J, with 15 bases between. The CDR3 DNA is TGTGCCAGCAGCCCACCCGGGAGTAAGACCGGGGAGCTGTTTTTT. Encoded protein: CASSPPGSKTGELFF.

The V gene is TRBV6-1, the J gene TRBJ2-3, with D possibly called TRBD1 or TRBD2 (5 bases each). In germline, CDR1 is MNHNS, CDR2 SASEGT. The CDR3 is 12 residues long. The V and J ends lost 9 bases and 4 bases respectively, with 11 bases between them. CDR3 loop: CASEGLPDTQYF. The CDR3 region has the DNA TGTGCCAGTGAGGGGTTGCCAGATACGCAGTATTTT.

This chain links TRBV7-2 with TRBJ2-2, with D perhaps matching TRBD2 (6 bases). This CDR3 contains 14 residues. Germline V CDR1 and CDR2: SGHTA, FQGNSA. V dropped 5 bases and J dropped 4 bases, with 11 bases sitting between them. The CDR3 spells CASSQGLVTGELFF. In nucleotides, the CDR3 is TGTGCCAGCAGCCAGGGACTTGTCACCGGGGAGCTGTTTTTT. The full variable domain, its missing parts supplied by reference TRBV7-2 and TRBJ2-2, is GAGVSQSPSNKVTEKGKDVELRCDPISGHTALYWYRQSLGQGLEFLIYFQGNSAPDKSGLPSDRFSAERTGGSVSTLTIQRTQQEDSAVYLCASSQGLVTGELFFGEGSRLTVL.

The V and J genes are TRBV4-1 and TRBJ1-2; maybe TRBD1 (6 bases). V gave up 2 bases and J gave up 4 bases, with 20 bases separating them. The CDR3 sequence is 17 residues long. Germline V gene lookup returns CDR1 MGHRA and CDR2 YSYEKL. CDR3 nucleotides: TGCGCCAGCAGCCAACTACCTGGGGGGCGGCAGATCTATGGCTACACCTTC. This sequence encodes CASSQLPGGRQIYGYTF.

The V and J genes are TRBV28 and TRBJ2-2; unclear D gene. CDR1 and CDR2 from the germline V gene are MDHEN and SYDVKM. Trimming removed 6 bases at V and 8 bases at J, with 10 bases between. The CDR3 runs 12 residues. The CDR3 bases are TGTGCCAGCAGATCTCTGGGGGGGGAGCTGTTTTTT. Translating gives CASRSLGGELFF.

The chain couples TRBV5-1 to TRBJ2-1; 10 bases agree with TRBD2. This CDR3 is built from 16 residues. With 0 bases clipped from V and 7 bases from J, the junction kept 7 bases outside the gene matches. CDR1 SGHRS and CDR2 YFSETQ come from the germline V gene. The chain's CDR3 is CASSLETLAGVNEQFF. CDR3 nucleotide sequence: TGCGCCAGCAGCTTGGAAACCCTAGCGGGAGTAAATGAGCAGTTCTTC.

In regard to this clone: Other DNA sequences of this sample code for an identical CDR3. The chain recombines TRBV18 with TRBJ2-1; 16 positions match TRBD2. In germline, CDR1 is KGHSH, CDR2 LQKENI. Trimming took 0 bases from V and 8 from J; bases not matched to a gene: 1. The CDR3 spans 16 residues. For the CDR3, the DNA is TGTGCCAGCTCACCACCGGGACTAGCGGGAGGGGATGAGCAGTTCTTC. This translates into CASSPPGLAGGDEQFF.

To note about this clone: Other DNA variants within this sample encode the same CDR3. The chain uses TRBV7-3 and TRBJ2-3; 12 nucleotides agree with TRBD2. CDR1 and CDR2 (germline): SGHTA, FQGTGA. The CDR3 is 14 residues long. V gave up 4 bases and J gave up 6 bases; unmatched junction bases: 2. In DNA, the CDR3 is TGTGCCAGCAGCTCCCTAGCGGGAGGGGATACGCAGTATTTT. Its translation: CASSSLAGGDTQYF.

This chain links TRBV15 with TRBJ2-1, with 8 bases aligning to TRBD2. V trimming: 6 bases; J trimming: 6 bases; junction bases outside the gene matches: 16. Germline V gene data show CDR1 as LNHNV and CDR2 as YYDKDF (reference sequence). The CDR3 spans 17 residues. CDR3 DNA sequence: TGTGCCACCAGACGGAGGGAGAAGCGGGAGCGCTTCAATGAGCAGTTCTTC. Amino acid sequence: CATRRREKRERFNEQFF.